These T cell receptor beta chains were read from a single sample in a study of blood T cell repertoires in COVID-19. Method: immunoSEQ multiplex PCR; TCRdb's copy keeps in-frame clones and lacks some. The sample holds roughly 56,000 clones, 75% to 95% seen once. Sequencing was carried out using peripheral blood. These receptors came from a man in his forties or fifties with active COVID-19. CDR3s include the opening cysteine and the closing phenylalanine or tryptophan. Each record gives: V gene, J gene, clone size, D gene, CDR3 DNA, CDR3 protein. The D gene is left open where the match is weak. The size entry is marked missing in some rows and otherwise reads once, few, many or a size class.

TRBV7-2	TRBJ2-6	-	TRBD2	TGTGCCAGCAGCTTGGGTGCTAGCGGGGGCCCTGGGGCCAACGTCCTGACTTTC	CASSLGASGGPGANVLTF
TRBV4-2	TRBJ2-1	large	-	TGTGCCAGCAGCCTAAGGCCCACGGGTTCCTACAATGAGCAGTTCTTC	CASSLRPTGSYNEQFF
TRBV30	TRBJ1-2	few	TRBD1	TGTGCCTGGATGCCAGGGGGTCTCTATGGCTACACCTTC	CAWMPGGLYGYTF
TRBV6-5	TRBJ2-1	-	TRBD2	TGTGCCAGCAGTCTGAGCGGGAGGGCCATCAATGAGCAGTTCTTC	CASSLSGRAINEQFF
TRBV14	TRBJ2-7	-	TRBD2	TGTGCCAGCAGCAAGGGACTAGCATTCCACGAGCAGTACTTC	CASSKGLAFHEQYF
TRBV30	TRBJ1-2	-	TRBD1	TGTGCCTTCGTCTCCCTGGACAGGCCCTTTTATGGCTACACCTTC	CAFVSLDRPFYGYTF
TRBV10-2	TRBJ2-3	-	TRBD2	TGCGCCAGCAGCATAGCGGGGGGGCCCGATACGCAGTATTTT	CASSIAGGPDTQYF
TRBV6-5	TRBJ1-2	-	TRBD1	TGTGCCAGCAGCCCCTCGGACAGGTCTTATGGCTACACCTTC	CASSPSDRSYGYTF
TRBV5-8	TRBJ1-1	-	-	TGTGCCAGCAGCCGGGATCCCTGGGCCAGCGACACTGAAGCTTTCTTT	CASSRDPWASDTEAFF
TRBV5-4	TRBJ2-1	few	TRBD1	TGTGCCAGCAGCTCTCCTTGGACAGGGTACAATGAGCAGTTCTTC	CASSSPWTGYNEQFF
TRBV3-1/TRBV3-2	TRBJ2-7	-	TRBD2	TGTGCCAGCAGCCCCTGGGGGGGGACCGAGCAGTACTTC	CASSPWGGTEQYF
TRBV21-1	TRBJ2-3	-	-	TGTGCCAGCAGCAAACGGGGGGGCGGTCCAGATACGCAGTATTTT	CASSKRGGGPDTQYF
TRBV2	TRBJ2-5	-	TRBD2	TGTGCCAGCATAACTAGCGGGGCGACGGGGGAGACCCAGTACTTC	CASITSGATGETQYF
TRBV7-2	TRBJ2-3	-	TRBD2	TGTGCCAGCAGCCGTCCCGGGGGGGGCACAGATACGCAGTATTTT	CASSRPGGGTDTQYF
TRBV28	TRBJ1-6	-	-	TGTGCCAGCACCCTTCCCCAGGGATATAATTCACCCCTCCACTTT	CASTLPQGYNSPLHF
TRBV2	TRBJ2-7	-	TRBD2	TGTGCCAGCAGTGGGGGACTAGCGGGGAACGAGCAGTACTTC	CASSGGLAGNEQYF
TRBV2	TRBJ2-4	-	TRBD1	TGTGCCAGCAGTGACTTCACAGGGGGGAACATTCAGTACTTC	CASSDFTGGNIQYF
TRBV29-1	TRBJ2-5	-	TRBD2	TGCAGCGTTGAAGACGGGACTACCCCTTTGGAGACCCAGTACTTC	CSVEDGTTPLETQYF
TRBV6-1	TRBJ2-7	-	-	TGTGCCAGCAGTGAACCGAGTCAGGGCTACGGGCAGTACTTC	CASSEPSQGYGQYF
TRBV30	TRBJ2-3	once	TRBD2	TGTGCCTGGAGTGGGGTAAACTTTTTTGGGACTAGCATCCCAGATACGCAGTATTTT	CAWSGVNFFGTSIPDTQYF
TRBV6-4	TRBJ1-2	-	-	TGTGCCAGCAGTCACTCACAGGACAGTTCGGATGGCTACACCTTC	CASSHSQDSSDGYTF
TRBV10-3	TRBJ1-3	few	-	TGTGCCATTAGCGAAGGTCGGCCCTCTGGAAACACCATATATTTT	CAISEGRPSGNTIYF
TRBV11-2	TRBJ2-2	-	TRBD2	TGTGCCAGCAGCCGCTCCCGGGGGGGCCGAGGGGAGCTGTTTTTT	CASSRSRGGRGELFF
TRBV5-1	TRBJ2-3	-	TRBD2	TGCGCCAGCAGCTCGACTAGCGGGGGGTTCAGCCATACGCAGTATTTT	CASSSTSGGFSHTQYF
TRBV6-5	TRBJ2-3	-	TRBD2	TGTGCCAGCAGTTACTCGGCTAGCGGGGCACAGTATTTT	CASSYSASGAQYF
TRBV3-1/TRBV3-2	TRBJ2-1	-	TRBD2	TGTGCCAGCAGCCTACTTAGCGGGGGGGACAATGAGCAGTTCTTC	CASSLLSGGDNEQFF
TRBV4-2	TRBJ2-7	-	-	TGTGCCAGCAGCCAAGATTTGGCAGCCTACGAGCAGTACTTC	CASSQDLAAYEQYF
TRBV18	TRBJ2-1	-	-	TGTGCCAGCTCACCAGTAGCGGATGAGCAGTTCTTC	CASSPVADEQFF
TRBV5-6	TRBJ2-2	-	-	TGTGCCAGCAGCAGACGGGACTTCAGGGGGACCGGGGAGCTGTTTTTT	CASSRRDFRGTGELFF
TRBV9	TRBJ2-7	-	TRBD1	TGTGCCAGCAGCGTGGGGACAGGGGCCGCCTACGAGCAGTACTTC	CASSVGTGAAYEQYF
TRBV7-8	TRBJ2-7	few	-	TGTGCCAGTCAGGGGAGGGCAGTCGAGCAGTACTTC	CASQGRAVEQYF
TRBV10-3	TRBJ2-7	-	-	TGTGCCATCAGTGAGCGGGACTACGAGCAGTACTTC	CAISERDYEQYF
TRBV19	TRBJ2-1	-	TRBD2	TGTGCCAGTAGTAGAAGACTAGCGGAGTACAATGAGCAGTTCTTC	CASSRRLAEYNEQFF
TRBV15	TRBJ1-2	-	-	TGTGCCACCAGCAGAGAGGGGGGTCTCCGCGGCTACACCTTC	CATSREGGLRGYTF
TRBV4-1	TRBJ2-1	-	TRBD2	TGCGCCAGCAGCCAAGATCCAGCTAGCGGCTACAATGAGCAGTTCTTC	CASSQDPASGYNEQFF
TRBV7-2	TRBJ1-5	-	-	TGTGCCAGCAGCTTAGATGGCTCCAGAAATCAGCCCCAGCATTTT	CASSLDGSRNQPQHF
TRBV10-1	TRBJ2-7	medium-sized	-	TGCGCCAGCAGCAGGGGATCGTCCGAGCAGTACTTC	CASSRGSSEQYF
TRBV6-6	TRBJ1-2	-	-	TGTGCCAGCAGTTACTCCGGGACACGGGTCTACGGCTACACCTTC	CASSYSGTRVYGYTF
TRBV2	TRBJ2-7	-	-	TGTGCCAGCAGCCGGGACACCTTATCCTACGAGCAGTACTTC	CASSRDTLSYEQYF
TRBV7-8	TRBJ1-6	-	TRBD1	TGTGCCAGCAGCCCCGGGGGACAGAATTCACCCCTCCACTTT	CASSPGGQNSPLHF
TRBV2	TRBJ2-5	-	TRBD2	TGTGCCGGGATGGGGACTAGCGGGGAAGAGACCCAGTACTTC	CAGMGTSGEETQYF
TRBV2	TRBJ2-2	-	TRBD1	TGTGCCAGCAGTGTGGGGACAGGGGCGATTGGGGAGCTGTTTTTT	CASSVGTGAIGELFF
TRBV2	TRBJ2-1	-	TRBD2	TGTGCCAGCAGGAGACTAGCGGGGGTAAACAATGAGCAGTTCTTC	CASRRLAGVNNEQFF
TRBV30	TRBJ1-1	-	-	TGTGCCTGGAGTGGGCGGGCATTGGTGGCTTTCTTT	CAWSGRALVAFF
TRBV9	TRBJ2-3	-	TRBD2	TGTGCCAGCAGCCCGTCGGGGGGATTAACAGATACGCAGTATTTT	CASSPSGGLTDTQYF